This T cell receptor (beta chain) was documented in a study of blood T cell repertoires in COVID-19. Turning to the study itself: Samples came from the United States, Italy and Spain, spanning acute and convalescent COVID-19. In each case, the material was cDNA or gDNA derived from T cells, B-cell-depleted T cells, or PBMCs.

In the authors' methods: Amplification of reference gene primers provided the estimated nucleated cell counts. Repertoires were generated with immunoSEQ multiplex PCR, while TCRdb's copy carries only in-frame clones and drops some. V, J and clone size are taken as reported in that table, and D and trimming were inferred from the DNA itself. The sample records approximately 340,000 clones, around 80% being singletons. Germline lookup yields CDR1 LNHDA and CDR2 SQIVND (reference sequence). This CDR3 comprises 15 residues. Unmatched junction bases numbered 6, after V lost 3 bases and J lost 7 bases. Sequenced: peripheral blood. This TCR derives from a young man with active or convalescent COVID-19. The chain recombines TRBV19 with TRBJ1-6; 7 bases match TRBD1. The CDR3 protein is CASSMPGQPNSPLHF. The CDR3 coding sequence is TGTGCCAGTAGTATGCCGGGACAGCCAAATTCACCCCTCCACTTT. Using reference TRBV19 and TRBJ1-6 for the parts outside the CDR3, the full variable domain is DGGITQSPKYLFRKEGQNVTLSCEQNLNHDAMYWYRQDPGQGLRLIYYSQIVNDFQKGDIAEGYSVSREKKESFPLTVTSAQKNPTAFYLCASSMPGQPNSPLHFGNGTRLTVT.